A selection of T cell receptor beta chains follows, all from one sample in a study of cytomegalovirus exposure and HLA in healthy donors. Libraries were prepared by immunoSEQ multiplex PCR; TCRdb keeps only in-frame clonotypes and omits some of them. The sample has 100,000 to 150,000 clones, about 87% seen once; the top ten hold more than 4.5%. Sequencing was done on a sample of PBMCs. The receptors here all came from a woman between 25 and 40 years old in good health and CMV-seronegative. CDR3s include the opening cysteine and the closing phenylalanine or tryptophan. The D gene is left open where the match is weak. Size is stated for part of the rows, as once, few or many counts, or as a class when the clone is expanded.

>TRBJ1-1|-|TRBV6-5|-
CASSYPGANTEAFF
TGTGCCAGCAGTTACCCAGGGGCGAACACTGAAGCTTTCTTT
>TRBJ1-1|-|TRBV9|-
CASSVVWRAEAFF
TGTGCCAGCAGCGTAGTATGGAGGGCTGAAGCTTTCTTT
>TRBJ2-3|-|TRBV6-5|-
CASRKGGEMPDTQYF
TGTGCCAGCCGGAAGGGGGGGGAAATGCCAGATACGCAGTATTTT
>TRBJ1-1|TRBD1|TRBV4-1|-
CASSPGRGLVAFF
TGCGCCAGCAGCCCCGGAAGGGGGCTGGTAGCTTTCTTT
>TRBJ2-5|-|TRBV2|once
CASTGERGLKETQYF
TGTGCCAGCACGGGAGAGAGGGGGCTAAAGGAGACCCAGTACTTC
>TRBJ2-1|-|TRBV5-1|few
CASSFHQGRIEQFF
TGCGCCAGCAGCTTTCATCAGGGTAGGATTGAGCAGTTCTTC
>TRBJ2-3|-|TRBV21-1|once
CASSKYRGDTQYF
TGTGCCAGCAGCAAATACAGGGGAGATACGCAGTATTTT
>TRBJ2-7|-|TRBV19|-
CASTMTGSSYEQYF
TGTGCCAGTACCATGACGGGGAGCTCCTACGAGCAGTACTTC
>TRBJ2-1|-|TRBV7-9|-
CATQGRGGDYNEQFF
TGTGCCACCCAGGGTAGGGGCGGGGACTACAATGAGCAGTTCTTC
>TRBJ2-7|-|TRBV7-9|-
CASSLVAGRGYEQYF
TGTGCCAGCAGCTTAGTGGCAGGGAGGGGGTACGAGCAGTACTTC
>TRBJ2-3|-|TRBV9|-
CASSVGSTGKFLDTQYF
TGTGCCAGCAGCGTAGGGTCGACGGGGAAATTTTTGGATACGCAGTATTTT